Listed below are T cell receptor beta chains from one sample, sequenced in a study of Graves' ophthalmopathy and Graves' hyperthyroidism. TCRdb recomputed calls from the multiplex PCR reads with MiXCR, one row per CDR3 protein. The data contain a few hundred thousand distinct CDR3 sequences, roughly 17% of them seen just once; the ten biggest clones take up roughly 2.6%. Source material: peripheral blood. The origin of the receptors is an adult woman with stable Graves' hyperthyroidism. Each CDR3 is given with its conserved first and last residue. The order of the fields is V gene, clone size, CDR3 length, J gene, D gene, CDR3 protein, CDR3 DNA. D genes are given only for firm matches. For some rows the clone size is stated as once, few or many, or as a class when expanded; others skip it.

TRBV4-2	few	15	TRBJ2-5	TRBD1	CASSQRQGDFETQYF	TGTGCCAGCAGCCAAAGACAGGGGGATTTTGAGACCCAGTACTTC
TRBV30	many	12	TRBJ1-1	-	CAWSVGPTEAFF	TGTGCCTGGAGTGTTGGTCCCACTGAAGCTTTCTTT
TRBV12-3/TRBV12-4	-	14	TRBJ1-1	TRBD1	CASSHRGRGTEAFF	TGTGCCAGCAGCCACAGGGGGCGGGGAACTGAAGCTTTCTTT
TRBV6-2/TRBV6-3	many	13	TRBJ1-6	-	CATDRGYNSPLHF	TGTGCCACCGACCGGGGGTATAATTCACCCCTCCACTTT
TRBV6-2/TRBV6-3	many	19	TRBJ2-7	TRBD2	CASSSPGWNSGTSFYEQYF	TGTGCCAGCAGTTCCCCAGGTTGGAACTCCGGGACTAGCTTCTACGAGCAGTACTTC
TRBV5-1	-	14	TRBJ2-2	-	CASSSDGQSGELFF	TGCGCCAGCAGCTCGGACGGACAATCCGGGGAGCTGTTTTTT
TRBV12-3/TRBV12-4	many	12	TRBJ2-4	-	CASSTAGNIQYF	TGTGCCAGCAGTACCGCGGGAAACATTCAGTACTTC
TRBV30	many	15	TRBJ1-2	-	CAWSVLFRGEDGYTF	TGTGCCTGGAGTGTACTATTTCGAGGGGAAGATGGCTACACCTTC
TRBV5-1	many	16	TRBJ2-5	TRBD1	CASSSGTGGYQETQYF	TGCGCCAGCAGCTCTGGGACAGGGGGCTACCAAGAGACCCAGTACTTC
TRBV15	many	16	TRBJ2-4	-	CATSRVRRESKNIQYF	TGTGCCACCAGCAGAGTAAGGAGGGAGTCCAAAAACATTCAGTACTTC
TRBV29-1	many	13	TRBJ1-6	-	CSVGVEGGSPLHF	TGCAGCGTTGGTGTCGAGGGCGGCTCACCCCTCCACTTT
TRBV7-9	few	14	TRBJ1-1	-	CASSLESGVTEAFF	TGTGCCAGCAGCTTAGAGTCCGGTGTCACTGAAGCTTTCTTT
TRBV12-3/TRBV12-4	-	15	TRBJ1-2	TRBD1	CASSPTGGAHYGYTF	TGTGCCAGCAGTCCCACAGGGGGCGCGCACTATGGCTACACCTTC
TRBV2	-	14	TRBJ1-1	-	CASSPGLTKPEAFF	TGTGCCAGCAGTCCCGGCCTTACAAAGCCTGAAGCTTTCTTT
TRBV6-1	many	15	TRBJ1-1	-	CASSEVYRVRTEAFF	TGTGCCAGCAGTGAAGTCTACAGGGTTCGCACTGAAGCTTTCTTT
TRBV18	many	17	TRBJ1-1	-	CASSPPGRRTQNTEAFF	TGTGCCAGCTCACCACCGGGAAGGCGGACTCAGAACACTGAAGCTTTCTTT
TRBV12-3/TRBV12-4	many	18	TRBJ1-6	TRBD1	CASSLTGNMQYNNSPLHF	TGTGCCAGCAGTTTGACAGGGAATATGCAATACAATAATTCACCCCTCCACTTT
TRBV28	many	17	TRBJ2-2	TRBD1	CASSLLGTGNLAGELFF	TGTGCCAGCAGTTTACTTGGGACAGGGAACCTCGCCGGGGAGCTGTTTTTT
TRBV6-2/TRBV6-3	many	17	TRBJ2-7	-	CASSYSRLWESSYEQYF	TGTGCCAGCAGTTACTCGAGATTGTGGGAGTCTTCCTACGAGCAGTACTTC
TRBV7-3	many	13	TRBJ2-5	-	CASSWDKQETQYF	TGTGCCAGCAGCTGGGATAAACAAGAGACCCAGTACTTC
TRBV20-1	-	13	TRBJ2-7	TRBD1	CSARGGQDYEQYF	TGCAGTGCTAGAGGGGGACAGGACTACGAGCAGTACTTC
TRBV12-3/TRBV12-4	many	15	TRBJ1-6	TRBD1	CASSLGQGGNSPLHF	TGTGCCAGCAGTTTAGGACAGGGGGGTAATTCACCCCTCCACTTT
TRBV20-1	many	12	TRBJ2-5	-	CSARDRSLGQYF	TGCAGTGCTAGAGACCGGAGTTTGGGCCAGTACTTC
TRBV20-1	many	13	TRBJ2-4	-	CSALGLAKNIQYF	TGCAGTGCTCTCGGGCTAGCCAAAAACATTCAGTACTTC
TRBV28	many	16	TRBJ1-5	-	CASSPPGRAIYQPQHF	TGTGCCAGCTCGCCACCCGGCAGGGCGATTTATCAGCCCCAGCATTTT
TRBV30	many	15	TRBJ2-7	-	CAWSRIGTPGYEQYF	TGTGCCTGGAGTAGAATCGGGACCCCAGGCTACGAGCAGTACTTC
TRBV15	few	15	TRBJ2-7	-	CATSRGRGFSYEQYF	TGTGCCACCAGCAGAGGAAGGGGATTCTCCTACGAGCAGTACTTC
TRBV18	many	15	TRBJ2-5	-	CASSPPIRGGETQYF	TGTGCCAGCTCACCACCGATCCGAGGAGGGGAGACCCAGTACTTC
TRBV29-1	-	13	TRBJ2-5	-	CSGLGGFRETQYF	TGCAGCGGCCTGGGGGGTTTTCGGGAGACCCAGTACTTC
TRBV25-1	many	14	TRBJ1-1	TRBD1	CASSKQGENTEAFF	TGTGCCAGCAGTAAACAGGGGGAGAACACTGAAGCTTTCTTT
TRBV11-2	many	14	TRBJ1-2	-	CASSFTRGGYGYTF	TGTGCCAGCAGCTTCACTCGAGGAGGCTATGGCTACACCTTC
TRBV10-3	many	16	TRBJ2-2	TRBD1	CAIRAGGQVYTGELFF	TGTGCCATCAGGGCAGGGGGCCAGGTGTACACCGGGGAGCTGTTTTTT
TRBV24-1	-	13	TRBJ2-5	TRBD2	CATSLAGQETQYF	TGTGCCACCAGTTTAGCGGGGCAAGAGACCCAGTACTTC
TRBV11-2	-	15	TRBJ2-1	TRBD2	CASSPRRLAGVGQFF	TGTGCCAGCAGCCCTCGTCGACTAGCGGGAGTGGGGCAGTTCTTC
TRBV27	many	14	TRBJ2-7	TRBD1	CASSPRDRVGEQYF	TGTGCCAGCAGTCCCCGGGACAGGGTAGGAGAGCAGTACTTC
TRBV12-3/TRBV12-4	many	14	TRBJ2-5	TRBD2	CASSPPSGQETQYF	TGTGCCAGCAGCCCCCCTAGCGGCCAAGAGACCCAGTACTTC
TRBV20-1	many	12	TRBJ1-2	TRBD1	CSARGQGGGYTF	TGCAGTGCTAGGGGACAGGGAGGGGGCTACACCTTC
TRBV11-2	few	14	TRBJ2-7	-	CASSLDADYYEQYF	TGTGCCAGCAGCTTAGATGCCGACTACTACGAGCAGTACTTC
TRBV7-2	many	18	TRBJ2-6	-	CASSLAIRGPPGANVLTF	TGTGCCAGCAGCTTAGCGATCCGGGGTCCTCCTGGGGCCAACGTCCTGACTTTC
TRBV5-1	many	14	TRBJ2-5	-	CASSFSAKGETQYF	TGCGCCAGCAGCTTTAGCGCAAAGGGAGAGACCCAGTACTTC
TRBV2	many	14	TRBJ2-7	TRBD1	CASRTGTGADEQYF	TGTGCCAGCAGGACCGGGACAGGGGCGGACGAGCAGTACTTC
TRBV11-1	-	17	TRBJ2-7	TRBD2	CASSPPGGGTGSYEQYF	TGTGCCAGCAGCCCCCCGGGCGGGGGAACTGGGAGCTACGAGCAGTACTTC
TRBV12-3/TRBV12-4	many	13	TRBJ1-1	-	CASRGGGPTEAFF	TGTGCCAGCAGAGGGGGGGGGCCCACTGAAGCTTTCTTT
TRBV2	many	18	TRBJ2-5	-	CASSEATRDTSPQGTQYF	TGTGCCAGCAGTGAAGCAACGAGGGACACTTCCCCTCAGGGGACCCAGTACTTC
TRBV7-8	-	15	TRBJ1-5	TRBD1	CASSGTGGVGQPQHF	TGTGCCAGCAGCGGAACAGGGGGCGTGGGTCAGCCCCAGCATTTT
TRBV5-1	many	19	TRBJ2-5	TRBD2	CASSLVPRGWRESQETQYF	TGCGCCAGCAGCTTGGTTCCCCGGGGCTGGCGGGAGAGCCAAGAGACCCAGTACTTC
TRBV12-3/TRBV12-4	many	15	TRBJ2-7	-	CASNRGHGAGYEQYF	TGTGCCAGCAACCGGGGACATGGGGCAGGATACGAGCAGTACTTC
TRBV6-1	few	13	TRBJ1-1	-	CASSERWNTEAFF	TGTGCCAGCAGTGAACGTTGGAACACTGAAGCTTTCTTT
TRBV27	-	13	TRBJ1-2	-	CASTNDRSWGYTF	TGTGCCAGCACCAATGACAGGAGTTGGGGCTACACCTTC
TRBV12-3/TRBV12-4	-	15	TRBJ2-5	-	CASSSWAGVKQTQYF	TGTGCCAGCAGTTCGTGGGCAGGGGTGAAGCAGACCCAGTACTTC
TRBV6-5	many	15	TRBJ2-2	TRBD1	CASSRAGQGTGELFF	TGTGCCAGCAGCCGAGCGGGACAGGGGACCGGGGAGCTGTTTTTT
TRBV10-3	-	15	TRBJ2-5	TRBD1	CAIRDRERREETQYF	TGTGCCATCAGGGACAGGGAGAGGAGGGAAGAGACCCAGTACTTC
TRBV20-1	many	15	TRBJ2-7	-	CSASNIRDTHYEQYF	TGCAGTGCTAGTAATATTAGGGACACCCACTACGAGCAGTACTTC